What follows describes a single TCR beta chain. Its antigen is unknown. Method: immunoSEQ multiplex PCR; TCRdb's copy keeps in-frame clones and lacks some. The sample includes more than 80,000 clones, about nine tenths seen only once; the top ten take about 0.48%. These data originate in a study of OX40 agonist ivuxolimab in advanced cancers. Autoimmune disease history or systemic immunosuppression was exclusionary. At cycle 4 day 1, cycle 7 day 1, and baseline, blood was sampled. Study-level points and caveats: At doses 0.1 to 3.0 mg/kg, CD4+ and CD8+ clones expanded. The authors did not determine the antigen specificity of the expanded peripheral T cells.

The TCR was taken from an adult with an advanced solid tumor such as melanoma, head and neck, liver or kidney cancer. Sequenced here: CD4+ or CD8+ T cells sorted from blood, sampled in a trial of the OX40 agonist ivuxolimab.

In DNA form, the CDR3 reads TGTGCCAGCAGCCCTCTGCCGAGGACCCGCAACGTTACAGGAAAACTGTTTTTT. Translation: CASSPLPRTRNVTGKLFF. The rearrangement joins TRBV11-2 to TRBJ1-4, with D possibly TRBD1 on 5 matching bases. CDR3 length: 18 residues. V lost 5 bases and J 10 bases, leaving 29 bases between the germline ends. Germline assignment: CDR1 SGHAT and CDR2 FQNNGV.